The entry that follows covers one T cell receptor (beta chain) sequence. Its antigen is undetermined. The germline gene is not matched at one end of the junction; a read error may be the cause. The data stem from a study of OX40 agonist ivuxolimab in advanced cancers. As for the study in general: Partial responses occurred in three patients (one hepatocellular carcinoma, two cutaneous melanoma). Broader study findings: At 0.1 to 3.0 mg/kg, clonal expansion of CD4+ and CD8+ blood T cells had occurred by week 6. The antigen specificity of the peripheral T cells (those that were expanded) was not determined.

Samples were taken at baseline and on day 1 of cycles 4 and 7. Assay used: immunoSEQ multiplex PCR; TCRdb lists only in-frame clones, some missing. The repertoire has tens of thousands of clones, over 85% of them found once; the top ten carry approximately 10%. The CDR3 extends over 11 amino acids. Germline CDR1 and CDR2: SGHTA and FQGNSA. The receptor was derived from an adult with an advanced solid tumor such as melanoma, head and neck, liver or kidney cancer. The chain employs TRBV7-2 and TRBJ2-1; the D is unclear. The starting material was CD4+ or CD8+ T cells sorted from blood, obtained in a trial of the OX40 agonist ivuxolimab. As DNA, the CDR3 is TGTGCCAGCAGCTCCAACAATGAGCAGTTCTTC. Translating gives CASSSNNEQFF.